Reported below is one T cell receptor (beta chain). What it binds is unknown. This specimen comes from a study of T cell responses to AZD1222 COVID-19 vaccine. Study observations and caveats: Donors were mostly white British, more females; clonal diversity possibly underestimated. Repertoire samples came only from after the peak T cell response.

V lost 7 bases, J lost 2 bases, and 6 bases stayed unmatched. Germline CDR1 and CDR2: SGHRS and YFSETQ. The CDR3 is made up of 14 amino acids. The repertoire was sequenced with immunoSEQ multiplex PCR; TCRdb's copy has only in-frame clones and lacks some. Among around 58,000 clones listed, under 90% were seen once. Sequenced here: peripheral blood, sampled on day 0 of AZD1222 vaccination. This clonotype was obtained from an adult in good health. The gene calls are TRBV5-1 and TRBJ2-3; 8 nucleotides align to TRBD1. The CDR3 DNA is TGCGCCAGCTTCCGGGACAGGATCACAGATACGCAGTATTTT. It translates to CASFRDRITDTQYF.